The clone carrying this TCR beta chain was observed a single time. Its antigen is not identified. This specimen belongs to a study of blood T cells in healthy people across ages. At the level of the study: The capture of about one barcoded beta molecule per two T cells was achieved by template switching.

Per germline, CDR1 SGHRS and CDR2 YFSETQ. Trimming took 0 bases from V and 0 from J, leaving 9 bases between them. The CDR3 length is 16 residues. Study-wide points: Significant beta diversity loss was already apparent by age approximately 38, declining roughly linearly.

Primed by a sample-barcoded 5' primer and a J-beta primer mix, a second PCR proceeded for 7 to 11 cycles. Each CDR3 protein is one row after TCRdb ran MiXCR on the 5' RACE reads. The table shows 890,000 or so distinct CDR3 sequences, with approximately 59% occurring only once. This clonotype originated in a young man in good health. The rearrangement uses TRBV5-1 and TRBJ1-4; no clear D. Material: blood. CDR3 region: CASSLVGFATNEKLFF. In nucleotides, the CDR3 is TGCGCCAGCAGCTTGGTAGGCTTTGCAACTAATGAAAAACTGTTTTTT.